These T cell receptor beta chains were read from a single sample in a study of yellow fever vaccine responses in identical twins. TCRdb re-derived calls from the RT-PCR reads in MiXCR, one entry per CDR3 protein. The table has about 9,000 distinct CDR3 sequences, approximately 88% seen once. Sequencing used T cells from blood (PBMCs), unsorted or a sorted subset (not recorded which), obtained before or after yellow fever vaccination (not recorded which). The receptors were gathered from a woman aged 18-30 years who received the yellow fever vaccine. The CDR3 runs from the conserved cysteine through the conserved F or W. Fields, in order: D gene, J gene, V gene, CDR3 protein. The D gene is left open where the match is weak.

NA	TRBJ1-2	TRBV10-2	CASSGQSLYGYTF
NA	TRBJ2-1	TRBV5-1	CASSLEGVGGFF
TRBD1	TRBJ1-1	TRBV10-1	CASSDPRTGPNTEAFF
NA	TRBJ1-1	TRBV2	CASRLGMNTEAFF
NA	TRBJ1-2	TRBV6-1	CASSRKRDSYGYTF
NA	TRBJ2-3	TRBV12-3/TRBV12-4	CASSPGGTDTQYF
NA	TRBJ1-2	TRBV11-3	CASSLEMEDYGYTF
NA	TRBJ2-1	TRBV14	CASSRGVTEGEQFF
NA	TRBJ2-1	TRBV13	CASSLVLNEQFF
NA	TRBJ2-7	TRBV7-9	CASSFTALMTPSYEQYF
NA	TRBJ2-3	TRBV11-1	CASSLVNGDTQYF
TRBD1	TRBJ2-5	TRBV29-1	CSVDPGQQKTQYF
NA	TRBJ2-3	TRBV18	CASSPLNSGSVDTQYF
NA	TRBJ2-3	TRBV5-1	CASSLVSQGTDTQYF
TRBD2	TRBJ2-5	TRBV20-1	CSARDPGGGETQYF
NA	TRBJ1-2	TRBV3-1	CASSQDRTVTNYGYTF
NA	TRBJ1-5	TRBV7-3	CASSQWGVYSNQPQHF
NA	TRBJ2-2	TRBV24-1	CATSLGIIGTGELFF